This T cell receptor (beta chain) was captured by sequencing in a study of breast tumors, draining lymph nodes, adjacent tissues. Broader study findings: Luminal-like breast cancer showed significantly higher tumor–nontumor repertoire similarity than basal-like. Tumor repertoires ranked between lymph nodes and nontumor tissue in diversity, with V and J gene preferences. Most tumor T cells seemingly derive from lymph node, then expand in tumor. Tumor T cell lymph node origin was a supported hypothesis, not proven.

TCRdb recomputed calls from the multiplex PCR reads with MiXCR, one row per CDR3 protein. The sample lists under 250,000 distinct CDR3 sequences; about a third were seen once. Axillary draining lymph nodes of breast cancer patients supplied the node samples. This clonotype has a count of ten or more. Its matching antigen is unknown. This TCR was recovered from a female donor with breast cancer. Some clones in this sample may be carry-over from other donors' samples. Sequenced material: axillary lymph node tissue.

CDR3 sequence reads: CASSLSPGVDTQYF. The CDR3 DNA is TGTGCCAGCAGCTTAAGTCCTGGGGTAGATACGCAGTATTTT. The J gene is TRBJ2-3, the V gene TRBV7-3, with D unresolved. This CDR3 region has 14 residues. The V end was cut by 1 base, the J end by 5 bases, with 10 bases between. CDR1 and CDR2 from the germline V gene are SGHTA and FQGTGA.